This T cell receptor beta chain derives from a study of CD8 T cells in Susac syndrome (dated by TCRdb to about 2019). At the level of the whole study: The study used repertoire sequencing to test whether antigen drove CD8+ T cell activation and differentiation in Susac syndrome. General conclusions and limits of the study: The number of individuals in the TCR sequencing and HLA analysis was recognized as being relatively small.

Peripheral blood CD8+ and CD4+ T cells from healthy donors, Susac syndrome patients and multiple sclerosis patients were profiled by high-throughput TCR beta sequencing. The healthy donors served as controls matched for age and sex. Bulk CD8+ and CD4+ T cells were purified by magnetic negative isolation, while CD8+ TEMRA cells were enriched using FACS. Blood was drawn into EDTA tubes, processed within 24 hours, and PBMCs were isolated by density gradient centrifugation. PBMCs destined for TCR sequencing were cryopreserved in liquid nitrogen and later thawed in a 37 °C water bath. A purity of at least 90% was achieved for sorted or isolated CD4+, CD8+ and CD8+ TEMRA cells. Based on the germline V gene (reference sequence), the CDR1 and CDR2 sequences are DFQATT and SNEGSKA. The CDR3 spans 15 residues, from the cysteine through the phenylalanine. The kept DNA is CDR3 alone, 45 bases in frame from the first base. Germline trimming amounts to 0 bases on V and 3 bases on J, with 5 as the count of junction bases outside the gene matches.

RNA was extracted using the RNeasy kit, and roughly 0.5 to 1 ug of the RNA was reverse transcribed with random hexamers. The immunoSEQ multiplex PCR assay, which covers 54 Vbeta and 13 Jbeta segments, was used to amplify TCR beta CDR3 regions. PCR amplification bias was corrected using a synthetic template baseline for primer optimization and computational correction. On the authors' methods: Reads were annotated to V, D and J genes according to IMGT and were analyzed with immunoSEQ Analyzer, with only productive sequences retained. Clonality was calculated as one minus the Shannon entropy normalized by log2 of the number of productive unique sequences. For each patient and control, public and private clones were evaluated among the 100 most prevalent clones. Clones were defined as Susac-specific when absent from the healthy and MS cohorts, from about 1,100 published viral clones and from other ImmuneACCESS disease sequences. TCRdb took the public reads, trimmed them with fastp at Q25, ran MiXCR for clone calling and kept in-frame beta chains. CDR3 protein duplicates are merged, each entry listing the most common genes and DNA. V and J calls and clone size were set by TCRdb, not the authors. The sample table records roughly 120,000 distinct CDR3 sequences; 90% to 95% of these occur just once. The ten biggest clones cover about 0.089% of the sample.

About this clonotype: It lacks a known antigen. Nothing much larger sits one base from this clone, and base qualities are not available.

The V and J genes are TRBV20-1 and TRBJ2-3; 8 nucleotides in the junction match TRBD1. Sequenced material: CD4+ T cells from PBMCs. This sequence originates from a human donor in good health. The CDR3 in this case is CSARDGTGFTDTQYF. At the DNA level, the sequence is TGCAGTGCTAGAGACGGGACAGGATTTACAGATACGCAGTATTTT.